The 22 T cell receptor beta chains below all came from one sample that was sequenced in a study of T cells after yellow fever vaccination. MiXCR was run by TCRdb on the 5' RACE reads, yielding one entry per CDR3 protein. The data show roughly 350,000 distinct CDR3 sequences, with approximately 4% seen just once and under 30% held by the top ten. Specimen: PBMCs, collected 5 days after the yellow fever booster vaccination. The receptors shown here come from a man aged 18 to 30 who received the YFV17D yellow fever vaccine.

This chain joins TRBV12-3 or TRBV12-4 and TRBJ2-1, with 7 nucleotides matching TRBD1. This CDR3 region has 14 residues. Trimming at V came to 7 bases and at J to 5 bases, leaving 8 bases not matched to a gene. Here the CDR3 DNA reads TGTGCCAGCACCAATATAGGGACAGACAATGAGCAGTTCTTC. Protein sequence: CASTNIGTDNEQFF.

Many counts were recorded for this clonotype. V is TRBV5-4 and J is TRBJ1-1; tentative D call: TRBD1 (5 bases). The CDR3 has 15 residues. V lost 2 bases, J lost 3 bases, and 14 bases lay in between. Germline V gene sequence: CDR1 SGHNT, CDR2 YYREEE (reference sequence). CDR3 bases: TGTGCCAGCAGCTTCAAATCGGGGGGGGACACTGAAGCTTTCTTT. Translation gives CASSFKSGGDTEAFF.

This clonotype was seen repeatedly, ten times or more. The chain has TRBV12-3 or TRBV12-4 and TRBJ2-3, with a tentative D call TRBD2 (5 bases). The CDR3 length is 14 residues. Trimming cost V 5 bases and J 0 bases, with 9 bases left between them. The CDR3 DNA reads as TGTGCCAGCAGTCCCGGGGTGAGCACAGATACGCAGTATTTT. Protein sequence: CASSPGVSTDTQYF.

The chain uses TRBV7-2 and TRBJ2-1; the D call may be TRBD1 or TRBD2 (5 bases each). V lost 3 bases to trimming and J lost 5 bases, with 11 bases between them. Germline CDR1 and CDR2: SGHTA and FQGNSA. The CDR3 spans 14 residues. Here the CDR3 reads CASSFRDLHNEQFF. The CDR3 DNA reads TGTGCCAGCAGCTTCCGGGACCTTCACAATGAGCAGTTCTTC.

This clonotype has only a few counts. V usage is TRBV12-3 or TRBV12-4 and J usage is TRBJ1-2; 8 bases match TRBD1. This CDR3 is built from 15 residues. The J segment lost 3 bases and the V segment lost 2 bases, leaving 5 bases of the junction unmatched. The CDR3 region is CASSLWAGGDYGYTF. The CDR3 DNA sequence: TGTGCCAGCAGTTTATGGGCAGGGGGCGACTATGGCTACACCTTC.

This clonotype was observed a few times. The chain has TRBV29-1 and TRBJ2-5; TRBD1 matches at 10 bases. CDR1 and CDR2 (germline): SQVTM, ANQGSEA. The CDR3 runs 14 residues. The V segment lost 7 bases and the J segment 5 bases; nucleotides outside the gene matches: 10. In DNA form, the CDR3 reads TGCAGCGCTAGGGGACAGGGGATCGGCGAGACCCAGTACTTC. Translated: CSARGQGIGETQYF.

This chain joins TRBV19 and TRBJ2-7; tentatively, D is TRBD1 (5 bases). The germline V gene has CDR1 LNHDA and CDR2 SQIVND (reference sequence). V was clipped by 5 bases and J by 5 bases, with 13 bases between them. The length of the CDR3 is 13 residues. CDR3 coding DNA: TGTGCCAGTAGTCCGCAGGGTCGTGACGAGCAGTACTTC. Its translation: CASSPQGRDEQYF.

The chain employs TRBV5-4 and TRBJ2-3; 8 nucleotides line up with TRBD2. Trimming at V came to 4 bases and at J to 2 bases, leaving 9 bases not matched to a gene. From germline, CDR1 is SGHNT and CDR2 YYREEE (reference sequence). This CDR3 is built from 16 residues. In DNA form, the CDR3 reads TGTGCCAGCAGCGTGCGAACGGGGGGGCCCACAGATACGCAGTATTTT. Translating it yields CASSVRTGGPTDTQYF.

This clonotype was counted only a few times. The chain uses TRBV28 and TRBJ1-6; unclear D gene. The CDR3 consists of 12 residues. Trimming removed 7 bases from V and 8 bases from J, with 9 bases in between. Per the germline V gene, CDR1 is MDHEN and CDR2 is SYDVKM. The CDR3 nucleotides are TGTGCCAGCACATTAGGTTATTCACCCCTCCACTTT. It translates to CASTLGYSPLHF. The whole variable domain, remainder taken from reference TRBV28 and TRBJ1-6, is DVKVTQSSRYLVKRTGEKVFLECVQDMDHENMFWYRQDPGLGLRLIYFSYDVKMKEKGDIPEGYSVSREKKERFSLILESASTNQTSMYLCASTLGYSPLHFGNGTRLTVT.

This clonotype came up many times. The gene calls are TRBV4-1 and TRBJ2-6, with D tentatively TRBD1 (5 bases). The germline CDR1 and CDR2 sequences are MGHRA and YSYEKL. The CDR3 loop spans 15 amino acids. The germline V and J ends were trimmed by 4 bases and 2 bases, with 9 bases remaining between them. The CDR3: CASSRMGPGANVLTF. The CDR3 DNA reads TGCGCCAGCAGCCGAATGGGGCCTGGGGCCAACGTCCTGACTTTC.

This chain connects TRBV6-2 or TRBV6-3 to TRBJ2-3, with D possibly being TRBD1 or TRBD2 (6 bases each). V lost 7 bases and J lost 4, with 18 bases in between. The CDR3 consists of 15 residues. Germline V CDR1 and CDR2: MNHEY, SVGEGT. This chain's CDR3 is CASTQRGVGADTQYF. The CDR3 DNA sequence: TGTGCCAGCACCCAAAGGGGGGTTGGGGCAGATACGCAGTATTTT.

Ten or more counts support this clonotype. The chain uses TRBV20-1 and TRBJ1-5; possible D gene TRBD1, 5 bases. V was clipped by 0 bases and J by 3 bases, with 15 bases between them. Germline CDR1 is DFQATT and CDR2 is SNEGSKA (reference sequence). This CDR3 is built from 16 residues. The CDR3 bases are TGCAGTGCTAGAGATGGGGCTAGACATCTCAATCAGCCCCAGCATTTT. This codes for CSARDGARHLNQPQHF.

This clonotype was picked up many times. The gene calls are TRBV7-2 and TRBJ1-5; the match to TRBD1 covers 7 bases. V was clipped by 5 bases and J by 0 bases; unmatched bases: 4. The CDR3 consists of 15 residues. CDR1 is SGHTA and CDR2 is FQGNSA in the germline V gene. Here the CDR3 reads CASSPQGDSNQPQHF. CDR3 DNA: TGTGCCAGCAGCCCCCAGGGGGATAGCAATCAGCCCCAGCATTTT.

This clonotype showed up just a few times. J is TRBJ2-1 and V is TRBV19; D call uncertain. The germline gives CDR1 LNHDA, CDR2 SQIVND (reference sequence). The CDR3 consists of 13 residues. The CDR3 sequence is CANHDGPYNEQFF. CDR3 coding DNA: TGTGCAAACCACGACGGACCCTACAATGAGCAGTTCTTC.

The table lists this clonotype with many counts. The V gene is TRBV5-1, the J gene TRBJ2-5; perhaps TRBD2 as D (5 bases). Trimming pared 0 bases from V and 2 bases from J, leaving 8 bases between. Germline V gene lookup returns CDR1 SGHRS and CDR2 YFSETQ. The CDR3 contains 14 residues. In DNA, the CDR3 is TGCGCCAGCAGCTTGGAACGACTACAAGAGACCCAGTACTTC. Translated, it gives CASSLERLQETQYF.

At least ten counts were recorded for this clonotype. The chain links TRBV2 to TRBJ2-1; possibly TRBD1 for D (6 bases). From germline, CDR1 is SNHLY and CDR2 FYNNEI. The CDR3 contains 15 residues. The V end lost 3 bases, the J end lost 7 bases, and 16 bases lay between the germline ends. CDR3 sequence (DNA): TGTGCCAGCAGTGATCGGTGGGGGCTTGTGAATGAGCAGTTCTTC. This sequence encodes CASSDRWGLVNEQFF.

This clonotype was picked up a small number of times. This chain uses TRBV5-1 with TRBJ2-1; D is ambiguous. Trimming shortened V by 4 bases and J by 2 bases, and 16 bases separated the two germline ends. Germline loops: CDR1 SGHRS, CDR2 YFSETQ. The CDR3 has 16 amino acids. CDR3 in amino acids: CASSLRTADPYNEQFF. For the CDR3, the DNA is TGCGCCAGCAGCCTGAGAACAGCAGACCCCTACAATGAGCAGTTCTTC.

CDR3 amino acids: CASSSSNYNEQFF. In DNA, the CDR3 is TGTGCCAGCAGCTCATCTAACTACAATGAGCAGTTCTTC. The chain recombines TRBV7-6 with TRBJ2-1; D uncertain. CDR1 and CDR2 (germline): SGHVS, FNYEAQ. The CDR3 has 13 amino acids. The germline V and J ends were trimmed by 4 bases and 3 bases, with 7 bases remaining between them.

The genes are TRBV7-2 and TRBJ2-5; 7 bases fit TRBD2. Germline assignment: CDR1 SGHTA and CDR2 FQGNSA. V was pared by 5 bases and J by 4 bases, with 10 bases of the junction left unmatched. The CDR3 totals 15 residues. As DNA, the CDR3 is TGTGCCAGCAGCATCGGGGGGTCCCTGGGAGAGACCCAGTACTTC. Translating it yields CASSIGGSLGETQYF.

This clonotype was seen at least ten times. The CDR3, as DNA: TGTGCCAGCAGCCAAGGCTGGTTTGCGGATTCACCCCTCCACTTT. This gives the protein CASSQGWFADSPLHF. The chain recombines TRBV4-2 with TRBJ1-6, with no clear D. Per the germline V gene, CDR1 is LGHNA and CDR2 is YNFKEQ. Trimming shortened V by 1 base and J by 8 bases, and 12 bases separated the two germline ends. There are 15 residues in the CDR3.

This clonotype was counted a few times. This sequence joins TRBV10-3 and TRBJ2-2; no reliable D call. The CDR3 is 12 residues long. Trimming pared 6 bases from V and 1 base from J, leaving 3 bases between. The germline gives CDR1 ENHRY, CDR2 SYGVKD. CDR3 amino acids: CAISENTGELFF. As DNA, the CDR3 is TGTGCCATCAGCGAGAACACCGGGGAGCTGTTTTTT.

This clonotype was seen a few times. The rearrangement uses TRBV20-1 and TRBJ2-1; no reliable D call. V was shortened by 2 bases and J by 4 bases, with 9 bases between the two germline ends. From germline, CDR1 is DFQATT and CDR2 SNEGSKA (reference sequence). The CDR3 contains 13 residues. The CDR3 sequence is CSARSLRYNEQFF. The CDR3 nucleotides are TGCAGTGCTAGATCCCTTCGGTACAATGAGCAGTTCTTC.